This is a list of T cell receptor beta chains from one sample in a study of early T cells in non-severe SARS-CoV-2 infection. TCRdb re-called the 5' RACE reads with MiXCR, one entry per CDR3 protein. The data show more than 50,000 distinct CDR3 sequences, with about 12% seen just once and 10% held by the top ten. Sequencing was carried out using whole blood. These TCRs come from an adult who was a healthcare worker with PCR-confirmed SARS-CoV-2 infection or an uninfected control (not recorded which). Both conserved end residues are part of each CDR3. The order of the fields is J gene, D gene, clone size, V gene, CDR3 protein, CDR3 DNA. The D gene is left open where the match is weak. Rows may omit the clone size; those that give it use once, few, many or a size class.

>TRBJ2-2|.|many|TRBV29-1
CSATDRASNTGELFF
TGCAGCGCCACTGATCGGGCTAGTAATACCGGGGAGCTGTTTTTT
>TRBJ1-1|.|.|TRBV7-9
CASSLDGAGYTEAFF
TGTGCCAGCAGCCTAGACGGGGCTGGGTACACTGAAGCTTTCTTT
>TRBJ2-2|.|.|TRBV6-2/TRBV6-3
CASSRTLTGELFF
TGTGCCAGCAGTCGTACTCTAACCGGGGAGCTGTTTTTT
>TRBJ2-2|.|many|TRBV28
CASNRQVNTGELFF
TGTGCCAGCAACCGACAGGTTAACACCGGGGAGCTGTTTTTT
>TRBJ1-1|.|.|TRBV27
CASSSALSPLGRTEAFF
TGTGCCAGCAGTTCGGCTCTGTCGCCCCTGGGGAGGACTGAAGCTTTCTTT
>TRBJ1-1|.|few|TRBV7-3
CASSFTSVNTEAFF
TGTGCCAGCAGCTTCACCTCGGTTAACACTGAAGCTTTCTTT
>TRBJ2-2|.|.|TRBV7-9
CASSSTTWELFF
TGTGCCAGCAGCTCGACCACCTGGGAGCTGTTTTTT
>TRBJ2-5|.|few|TRBV5-1
CASRGDTSGETQYF
TGCGCCAGCAGGGGGGACACGTCAGGGGAGACCCAGTACTTC
>TRBJ2-1|.|few|TRBV11-2
CASSLYLAGIYNEQFF
TGTGCCAGCAGCTTATATCTCGCGGGGATTTACAATGAGCAGTTCTTC
>TRBJ2-1|TRBD2|many|TRBV27
CASSPATSGRDNEQFF
TGTGCCAGCAGCCCGGCAACTAGCGGGAGGGATAATGAGCAGTTCTTC
>TRBJ2-1|.|.|TRBV23-1
CASSPANMYNEQFF
TGCGCCAGCAGTCCTGCGAACATGTACAATGAGCAGTTCTTC